Listed below are T cell receptor beta chains from one sample, sequenced in a study of T cell responses to AZD1222 COVID-19 vaccine. Method: immunoSEQ multiplex PCR; TCRdb's copy keeps in-frame clones and lacks some. Of just over 15,000 clones detected, roughly nine tenths appear once; the ten largest clones hold about 2.9%. This material consisted of peripheral blood, taken 28 days after the second AZD1222 dose. These receptors all come from an adult who received the AZD1222 COVID-19 vaccine. Each CDR3 is given with its conserved first and last residue. D genes are given only for firm matches. Clone size is not always given. Where it is, it says once, few, many or a class for expanded clones.

NA | TRBJ1-3 | TRBV3-1/TRBV3-2 | NA | CASSQTGPTIYF | TGTGCCAGCAGCCAGACGGGGCCAACCATATATTTT
NA | TRBJ1-1 | TRBV11-1 | NA | CASSGLGQLNTEAFF | TGTGCCAGCAGCGGACTCGGGCAGTTGAACACTGAAGCTTTCTTT
NA | TRBJ2-2 | TRBV7-9 | NA | CASSLGRDTGELFF | TGTGCCAGCAGCTTAGGCAGAGACACCGGGGAGCTGTTTTTT
NA | TRBJ2-1 | TRBV7-2 | NA | CASSWVEQFF | TGTGCCAGCAGCTGGGTTGAGCAGTTCTTC
NA | TRBJ1-3 | TRBV11-2 | TRBD1 | CASSLDTGQGGNTIYF | TGTGCCAGCAGCCTGGACACAGGACAGGGGGGTAACACCATATATTTT
NA | TRBJ2-2 | TRBV20-1 | NA | CSASGGGSTGELFF | TGCAGTGCTAGTGGGGGTGGGAGCACCGGGGAGCTGTTTTTT
NA | TRBJ1-4 | TRBV28 | NA | CASCRGGEPNEKLFF | TGTGCCAGCTGTCGAGGGGGGGAACCTAATGAAAAACTGTTTTTT
NA | TRBJ1-2 | TRBV15 | TRBD1 | CATSREQGARGGYTF | TGTGCCACCAGCAGAGAACAGGGGGCGCGGGGTGGCTACACCTTC
NA | TRBJ1-2 | TRBV7-2 | NA | CASSLAIIYGYTF | TGTGCCAGCAGCTTAGCAATTATCTATGGCTACACCTTC
NA | TRBJ1-5 | TRBV12-3/TRBV12-4 | NA | CASSESQPQHF | TGTGCCAGCAGTGAAAGTCAGCCCCAGCATTTT
NA | TRBJ1-2 | TRBV28 | NA | CASSSGPGQFYGYTF | TGTGCCAGCAGTTCCGGTCCCGGACAGTTCTATGGCTACACCTTC
NA | TRBJ2-1 | TRBV2 | TRBD2 | CASSGLAGGFNEQFF | TGTGCCAGCAGTGGACTAGCGGGAGGTTTCAATGAGCAGTTCTTC
NA | TRBJ2-1 | TRBV3-1/TRBV3-2 | NA | CASSQFISLNEQFF | TGTGCCAGCAGCCAATTTATTAGCCTCAATGAGCAGTTCTTC
once | TRBJ2-3 | TRBV12-5 | NA | CASATGGDNSDTQYF | TGTGCTAGTGCGACGGGGGGCGATAATTCAGATACGCAGTATTTT
NA | TRBJ1-5 | TRBV28 | TRBD1 | CASSTGVGVQPQHF | TGTGCCAGCAGTACAGGGGTGGGGGTCCAGCCCCAGCATTTT
NA | TRBJ2-1 | TRBV16 | NA | CASSQSPPGLSEQFF | TGTGCCAGCAGCCAATCCCCCCCGGGCTTGTCTGAGCAGTTCTTC
NA | TRBJ2-5 | TRBV10-3 | TRBD2 | CAIRPLAGEETQYF | TGTGCCATCAGGCCCCTAGCGGGGGAAGAGACCCAGTACTTC
NA | TRBJ2-1 | TRBV10-3 | NA | CATRDFGYNEQFF | TGTGCCACGCGGGATTTTGGGTACAATGAGCAGTTCTTC
NA | TRBJ2-5 | TRBV7-3 | TRBD2 | CASSSGSGSQTQYF | TGTGCCAGCAGCTCCGGTAGCGGGAGCCAGACCCAGTACTTC
NA | TRBJ1-1 | TRBV7-2 | TRBD1 | CASSLWGQGAGNTEAFF | TGTGCCAGCAGCTTATGGGGACAGGGGGCGGGAAACACTGAAGCTTTCTTT
NA | TRBJ2-7 | TRBV19 | TRBD1 | CASSLNRQGAYEQYF | TGTGCCAGTAGCTTAAATCGACAGGGAGCCTACGAGCAGTACTTC
once | TRBJ2-5 | TRBV3-1/TRBV3-2 | NA | CASSQGPTSPARETQYF | TGTGCCAGCAGCCAAGGACCCACTAGCCCCGCTAGAGAGACCCAGTACTTC
NA | TRBJ1-1 | TRBV5-4 | NA | CASSPRGLGTEAFF | TGTGCCAGCAGCCCTAGGGGTCTGGGAACTGAAGCTTTCTTT
NA | TRBJ2-7 | TRBV3-1/TRBV3-2 | TRBD2 | CASSRGSSGYEQYF | TGTGCCAGCAGCCGAGGGTCTAGCGGGTACGAGCAGTACTTC
NA | TRBJ2-7 | TRBV19 | NA | CATSSGLGYEQYF | TGTGCCACAAGCTCAGGCTTAGGGTACGAGCAGTACTTC
NA | TRBJ2-3 | TRBV11-3 | TRBD2 | CASSLVAGGLDTQYF | TGTGCCAGCAGCTTAGTGGCGGGGGGGCTAGATACGCAGTATTTT
NA | TRBJ1-5 | TRBV15 | NA | CATSRVGSNQPQHF | TGTGCCACCAGCAGAGTTGGGAGCAATCAGCCCCAGCATTTT
NA | TRBJ2-5 | TRBV7-4 | NA | CATPSGWGRGTQYF | TGTGCCACCCCCTCTGGGTGGGGGCGGGGGACCCAGTACTTC
NA | TRBJ2-1 | TRBV15 | TRBD1 | CATGKPKGTGRNEQFF | TGTGCCACCGGGAAACCAAAGGGGACAGGGAGGAATGAGCAGTTCTTC
NA | TRBJ1-2 | TRBV15 | NA | CATSREALAGTYGYTF | TGTGCCACCAGCAGAGAAGCTTTGGCCGGGACCTATGGCTACACCTTC
NA | TRBJ2-1 | TRBV4-2 | NA | CASSQDRASSYNEQFF | TGTGCCAGCAGCCAAGATCGGGCCAGCTCCTACAATGAGCAGTTCTTC
once | TRBJ2-2 | TRBV19 | NA | CASSLVVGNTGELFF | TGTGCCAGTAGTTTGGTCGTAGGCAACACCGGGGAGCTGTTTTTT
NA | TRBJ2-1 | TRBV5-1 | NA | CASSLGGVGDEQFF | TGCGCCAGCAGCTTGGGGGGAGTTGGGGATGAGCAGTTCTTC